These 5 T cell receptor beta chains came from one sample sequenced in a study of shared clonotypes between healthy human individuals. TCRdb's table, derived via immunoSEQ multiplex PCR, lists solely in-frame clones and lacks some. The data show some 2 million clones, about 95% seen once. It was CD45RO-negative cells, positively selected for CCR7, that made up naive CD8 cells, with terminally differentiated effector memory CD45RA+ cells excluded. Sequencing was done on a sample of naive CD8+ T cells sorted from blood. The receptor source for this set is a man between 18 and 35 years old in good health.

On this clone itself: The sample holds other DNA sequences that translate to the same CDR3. In DNA, the CDR3 is TGTGCCAGCAGCTTAGTAGGAGGCTACGAGCAGTACTTC. Encoded protein: CASSLVGGYEQYF. V usage is TRBV13 and J usage is TRBJ2-7, with D possibly being TRBD2 (5 bases). The germline CDR1 and CDR2 sequences are PRHDT and FYEKMQ (reference sequence). With 1 base removed from V and 3 bases from J, the gap between germline ends came to 7 bases. The CDR3 is 13 amino acids.

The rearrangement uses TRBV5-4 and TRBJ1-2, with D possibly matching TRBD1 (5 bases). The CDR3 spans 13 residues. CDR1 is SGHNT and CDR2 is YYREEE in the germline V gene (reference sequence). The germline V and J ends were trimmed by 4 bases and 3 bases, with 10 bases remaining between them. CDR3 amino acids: CASSPGFDYGYTF. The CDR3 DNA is TGTGCCAGCAGCCCAGGGTTTGACTATGGCTACACCTTC.

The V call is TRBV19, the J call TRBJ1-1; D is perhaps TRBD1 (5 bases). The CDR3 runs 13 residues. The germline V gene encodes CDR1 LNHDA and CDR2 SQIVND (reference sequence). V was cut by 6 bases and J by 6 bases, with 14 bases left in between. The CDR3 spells CASSRANTAEAFF. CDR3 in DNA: TGTGCCAGTAGCAGGGCTAACACAGCTGAAGCTTTCTTT.

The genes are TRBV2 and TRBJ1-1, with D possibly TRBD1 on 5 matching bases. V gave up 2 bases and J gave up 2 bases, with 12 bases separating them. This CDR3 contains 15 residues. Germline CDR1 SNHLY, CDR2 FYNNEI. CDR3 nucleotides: TGTGCCAGCAGTGAACTGACAGAAACTAACACTGAAGCTTTCTTT. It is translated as CASSELTETNTEAFF.

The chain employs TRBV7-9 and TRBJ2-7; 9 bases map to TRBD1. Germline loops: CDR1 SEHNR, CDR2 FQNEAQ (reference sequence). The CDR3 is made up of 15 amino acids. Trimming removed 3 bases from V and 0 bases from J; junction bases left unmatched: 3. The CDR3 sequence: CASSFPGQGSYEQYF. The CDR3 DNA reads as TGTGCCAGCAGCTTCCCGGGACAGGGCTCCTACGAGCAGTACTTC.